A selection of T cell receptor beta chains follows, all from one sample in a study of monozygotic twins with inflammatory bowel disease. TCRdb reanalyzed the 5' RACE reads and collapses them to one entry per CDR3 protein, without DNA. The sample features roughly 300,000 distinct CDR3 sequences, with less than 6.5% in its top ten. Sample: blood. These receptors all come from a human donor with ulcerative colitis or Crohn's disease, or a healthy co-twin of an affected twin (not recorded which). Both conserved end residues are part of each CDR3. Not all rows give a size; the values are once, few, many and, for expanded clones, a class.

v_call: TRBV6-2/TRBV6-3; clone_size: .; j_call: TRBJ2-1; cdr3_aa: CASRPIKLAGGNHEQFF
v_call: TRBV7-9; clone_size: medium-sized; j_call: TRBJ1-4; cdr3_aa: CASSILQGVEKLFF
v_call: TRBV28; clone_size: .; j_call: TRBJ2-1; cdr3_aa: CASNRAGVNNEQFF
v_call: TRBV5-1; clone_size: .; j_call: TRBJ2-1; cdr3_aa: CASSFRLEEQFF
v_call: TRBV4-2; clone_size: .; j_call: TRBJ1-4; cdr3_aa: CASSQGTEDNEKLFF
v_call: TRBV28; clone_size: .; j_call: TRBJ1-5; cdr3_aa: CASSLFSGSNQPQHF
v_call: TRBV5-1; clone_size: .; j_call: TRBJ2-3; cdr3_aa: CASSSQGGSTDTQYF
v_call: TRBV15; clone_size: .; j_call: TRBJ1-2; cdr3_aa: CATSREGGIEGYTF
v_call: TRBV7-2; clone_size: .; j_call: TRBJ1-5; cdr3_aa: CASSWGTGSGNQPQHF
v_call: TRBV28; clone_size: .; j_call: TRBJ1-5; cdr3_aa: CASQLQGRRNQPQHF
v_call: TRBV9; clone_size: .; j_call: TRBJ2-1; cdr3_aa: CASSVSPGRREQFF
v_call: TRBV27; clone_size: .; j_call: TRBJ2-5; cdr3_aa: CASSSIRSGRGETQYF
v_call: TRBV5-4; clone_size: .; j_call: TRBJ2-7; cdr3_aa: CASSLGADSYEQYF
v_call: TRBV19; clone_size: .; j_call: TRBJ2-5; cdr3_aa: CASSTYGETETQYF
v_call: TRBV12-3/TRBV12-4; clone_size: .; j_call: TRBJ1-6; cdr3_aa: CASSRTEMWGSPLHF
v_call: TRBV7-9; clone_size: .; j_call: TRBJ1-2; cdr3_aa: CASSLGTGLAYGYTF
v_call: TRBV6-2/TRBV6-3; clone_size: .; j_call: TRBJ2-7; cdr3_aa: CASSSHGLSSYEQYF
v_call: TRBV6-1; clone_size: .; j_call: TRBJ1-4; cdr3_aa: CASSVTEYEKLFF
v_call: TRBV27; clone_size: .; j_call: TRBJ1-1; cdr3_aa: CASSIGRWTEAFF
v_call: TRBV20-1; clone_size: .; j_call: TRBJ2-2; cdr3_aa: CSARESRLNTGELFF
v_call: TRBV29-1; clone_size: .; j_call: TRBJ1-5; cdr3_aa: CSVIGGVGQPQHF
v_call: TRBV6-4; clone_size: .; j_call: TRBJ1-1; cdr3_aa: CASSGLVGTGFQTNTEAFF
v_call: TRBV10-3; clone_size: .; j_call: TRBJ2-3; cdr3_aa: CAIIDLLLSGRKLGTDTQYF
v_call: TRBV19; clone_size: .; j_call: TRBJ2-7; cdr3_aa: CASSIQSSYEQYF
v_call: TRBV24-1; clone_size: .; j_call: TRBJ2-3; cdr3_aa: CATSDAPDRPLRDTQYF
v_call: TRBV27; clone_size: .; j_call: TRBJ1-4; cdr3_aa: CASSLTEDSLFEKLFF
v_call: TRBV7-7; clone_size: .; j_call: TRBJ1-4; cdr3_aa: CASSSGQGETNEKLFF
v_call: TRBV12-3/TRBV12-4; clone_size: .; j_call: TRBJ2-7; cdr3_aa: CASRKREGGYEQYF
v_call: TRBV4-1; clone_size: .; j_call: TRBJ2-1; cdr3_aa: CASTHTGGRNEQFF
v_call: TRBV30; clone_size: .; j_call: TRBJ1-5; cdr3_aa: CAWSPAVSSNQPQHF
v_call: TRBV10-3; clone_size: .; j_call: TRBJ1-2; cdr3_aa: CAISTREGTNYGYTF
v_call: TRBV20-1; clone_size: .; j_call: TRBJ2-1; cdr3_aa: CSARDQSSSYNEQFF
v_call: TRBV29-1; clone_size: .; j_call: TRBJ2-7; cdr3_aa: CSVEGERSGGVYEQYF
v_call: TRBV28; clone_size: .; j_call: TRBJ2-7; cdr3_aa: CASTRFPYEQYF